In this sample, the clone carrying this T cell receptor beta chain turned up a few times. Antigen: not known. Expressed TCRB transcripts were sequenced, since all the RNA that had been isolated was reverse transcribed. Libraries were prepared by immunoSEQ multiplex PCR; TCRdb keeps only in-frame clonotypes and omits some of them. Here the sample spans hundreds of thousands of clones, 10% to 15% being singletons. This sample is part of a study of beta chain features in type 1 diabetes. This CDR3 has 14 amino acids. The V end was cut by 2 bases, the J end by 4 bases, with 11 bases between. Looked up from germline, CDR1 is KGHSH and CDR2 is LQKENI. Findings of the study overall: All four CD4+ subsets from Type 1 diabetes patients carried moderately but significantly shorter TCRB CDR3s.

The chain employs TRBV18 and TRBJ1-1; tentative D call: TRBD1 (6 bases). The sequenced sample consisted of naive CD4+ T cells from blood. The receptor comes from a young man in good health. The CDR3: CASSPNTGITEAFF. Written as DNA, the CDR3 is TGTGCCAGCTCACCAAATACAGGGATCACTGAAGCTTTCTTT.